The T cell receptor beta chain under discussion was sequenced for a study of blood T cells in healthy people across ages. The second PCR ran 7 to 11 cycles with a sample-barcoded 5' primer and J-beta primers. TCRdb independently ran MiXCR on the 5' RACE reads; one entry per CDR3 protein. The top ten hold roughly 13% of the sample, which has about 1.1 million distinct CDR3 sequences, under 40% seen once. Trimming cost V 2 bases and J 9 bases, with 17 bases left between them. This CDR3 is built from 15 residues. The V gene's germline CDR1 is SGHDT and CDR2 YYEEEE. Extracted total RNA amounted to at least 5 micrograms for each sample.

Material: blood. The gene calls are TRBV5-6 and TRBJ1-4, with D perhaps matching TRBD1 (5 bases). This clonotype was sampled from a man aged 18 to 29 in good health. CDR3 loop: CASSFLGTVDKKLFF. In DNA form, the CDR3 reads TGTGCCAGCAGCTTTCTCGGGACGGTCGATAAAAAACTGTTTTTT.